This T cell receptor beta chain came from a study of response to subunit inactivated influenza vaccine. As concerns this clonotype: Its antigen remains unidentified.

Germline V gives CDR1 MNHEY, CDR2 SMNVEV (reference sequence). V was clipped by 2 bases and J by 8 bases; unmatched bases: 6. The CDR3 sequence is 15 residues long. Whole-study findings and limits: Each seasonal influenza vaccination, the authors suggested, recruits few new T cells.

TCRdb passed the RT-PCR reads through MiXCR, listing each CDR3 protein once. The sample has approximately 200,000 distinct CDR3 sequences, 13% to 15% seen once; the top ten hold 26%. The clonotype originates from a man aged 45-65 years who received an inactivated influenza vaccine. The sample was CD8+ T cells sorted from PBMCs, taken more than 4 days after vaccination. The chain couples TRBV27 to TRBJ2-2; 9 bases line up with TRBD2. The CDR3 bases are TGTGCCAGCAGTTTACTAGCGGGAAGTTTTGGGGAGCTGTTTTTT. This translates into CASSLLAGSFGELFF.